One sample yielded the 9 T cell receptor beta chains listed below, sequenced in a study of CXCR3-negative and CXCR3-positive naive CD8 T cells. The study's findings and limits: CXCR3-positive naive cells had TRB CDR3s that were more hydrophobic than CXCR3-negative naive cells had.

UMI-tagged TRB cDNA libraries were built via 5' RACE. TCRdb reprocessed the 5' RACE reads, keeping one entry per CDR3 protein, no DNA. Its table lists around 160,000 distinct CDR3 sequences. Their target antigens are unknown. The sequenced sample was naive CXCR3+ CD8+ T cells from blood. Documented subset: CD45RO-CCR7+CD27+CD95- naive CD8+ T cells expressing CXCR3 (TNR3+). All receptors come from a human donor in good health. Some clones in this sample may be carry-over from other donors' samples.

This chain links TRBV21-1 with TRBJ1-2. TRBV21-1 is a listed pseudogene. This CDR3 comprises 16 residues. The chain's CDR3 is CASSKVGHCPNYGYTF.

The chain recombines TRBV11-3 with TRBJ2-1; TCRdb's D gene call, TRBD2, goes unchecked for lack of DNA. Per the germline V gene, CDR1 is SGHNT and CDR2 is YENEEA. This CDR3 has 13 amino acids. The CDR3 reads CASSLAPSHEQFF.

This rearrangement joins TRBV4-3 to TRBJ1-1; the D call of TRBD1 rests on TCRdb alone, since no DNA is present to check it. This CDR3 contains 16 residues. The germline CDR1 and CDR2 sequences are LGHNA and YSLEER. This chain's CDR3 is CASSQLDRASTTEAFF.

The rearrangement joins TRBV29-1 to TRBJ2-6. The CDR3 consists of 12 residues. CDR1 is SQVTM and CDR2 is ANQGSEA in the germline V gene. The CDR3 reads CSVVSGANVLTF.

The CDR3 loop reads CASSLGMDARLFF. The chain carries TRBV5-5 and TRBJ1-4; TCRdb picks TRBD1, but there is no DNA to check that call. The CDR3 covers 13 residues. Germline V lookup: CDR1 SGHKS, CDR2 YYEKEE (reference sequence).

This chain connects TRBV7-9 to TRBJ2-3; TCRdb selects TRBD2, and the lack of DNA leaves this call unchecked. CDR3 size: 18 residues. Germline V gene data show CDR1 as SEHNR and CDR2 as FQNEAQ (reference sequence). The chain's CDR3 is CASSLPISERGSTDTQYF.

This CDR3 is CATSRDRGGESTDTQYF. V and J are TRBV15 and TRBJ2-3; the TCRdb call, TRBD2, lacks DNA for checking. Looked up from germline, CDR1 is LNHNV and CDR2 is YYDKDF (reference sequence). The length of the CDR3 is 17 residues.

Here the CDR3 reads CASSLEGSAYEQYF. The chain links TRBV5-1 to TRBJ2-7. Looked up from germline, CDR1 is SGHRS and CDR2 is YFSETQ. The CDR3 contains 14 residues.

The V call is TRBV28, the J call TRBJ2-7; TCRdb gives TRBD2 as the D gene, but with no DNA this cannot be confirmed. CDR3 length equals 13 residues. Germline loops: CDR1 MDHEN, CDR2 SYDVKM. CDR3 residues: CASSLKPGLEQYF.